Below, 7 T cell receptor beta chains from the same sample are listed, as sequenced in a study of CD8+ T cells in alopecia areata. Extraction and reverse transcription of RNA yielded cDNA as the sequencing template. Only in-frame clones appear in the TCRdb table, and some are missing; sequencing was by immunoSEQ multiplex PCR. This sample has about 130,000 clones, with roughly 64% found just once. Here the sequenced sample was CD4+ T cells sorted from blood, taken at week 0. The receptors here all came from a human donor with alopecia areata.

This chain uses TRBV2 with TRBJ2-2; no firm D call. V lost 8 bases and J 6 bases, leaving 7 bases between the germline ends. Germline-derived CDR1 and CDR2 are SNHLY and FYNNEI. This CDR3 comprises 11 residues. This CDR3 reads CASSPAGELFF. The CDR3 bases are TGTGCCAGCTCCCCGGCCGGGGAGCTGTTTTTT.

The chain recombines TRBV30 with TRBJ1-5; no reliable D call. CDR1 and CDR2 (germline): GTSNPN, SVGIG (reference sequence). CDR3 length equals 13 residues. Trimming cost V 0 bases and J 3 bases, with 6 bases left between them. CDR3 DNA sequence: TGTGCCTGGAGTGTAGTCTCCAATCAGCCCCAGCATTTT. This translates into CAWSVVSNQPQHF.

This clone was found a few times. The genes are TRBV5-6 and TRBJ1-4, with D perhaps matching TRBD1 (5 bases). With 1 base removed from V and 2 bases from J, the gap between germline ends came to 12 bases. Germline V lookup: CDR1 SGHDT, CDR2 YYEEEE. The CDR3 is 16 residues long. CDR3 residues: CASSLRSRDTNEKLFF. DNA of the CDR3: TGTGCCAGCAGCTTGAGAAGCCGGGACACTAATGAAAAACTGTTTTTT.

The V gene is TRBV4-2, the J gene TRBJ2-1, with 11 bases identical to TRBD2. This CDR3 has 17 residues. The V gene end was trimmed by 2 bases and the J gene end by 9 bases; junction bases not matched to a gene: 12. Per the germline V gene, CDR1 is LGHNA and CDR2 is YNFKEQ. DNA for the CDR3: TGTGCCAGCAGCCAATCCCAACTAGCGGGGGAGGTCACTGAGCAGTTCTTC. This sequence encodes CASSQSQLAGEVTEQFF.

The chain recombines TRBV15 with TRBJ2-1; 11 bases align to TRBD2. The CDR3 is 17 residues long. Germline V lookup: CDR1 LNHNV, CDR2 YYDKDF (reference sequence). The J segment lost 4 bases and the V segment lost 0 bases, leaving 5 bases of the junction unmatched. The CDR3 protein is CATSRDRRLAGYNEQFF. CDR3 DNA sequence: TGTGCCACCAGCAGAGATAGGCGACTAGCGGGGTACAATGAGCAGTTCTTC.

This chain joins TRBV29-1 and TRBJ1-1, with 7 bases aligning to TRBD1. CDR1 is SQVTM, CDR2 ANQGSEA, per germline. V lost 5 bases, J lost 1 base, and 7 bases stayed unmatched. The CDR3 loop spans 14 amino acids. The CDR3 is CSVLDRAKNTEAFF. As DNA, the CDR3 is TGCAGCGTTCTAGACAGGGCGAAGAACACTGAAGCTTTCTTT.

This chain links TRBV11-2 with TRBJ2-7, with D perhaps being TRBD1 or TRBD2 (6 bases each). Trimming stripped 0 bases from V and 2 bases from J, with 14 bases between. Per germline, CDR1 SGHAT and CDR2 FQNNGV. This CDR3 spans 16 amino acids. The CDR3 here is CASSLDRGGITYEQYF. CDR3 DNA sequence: TGTGCCAGCAGCTTAGATCGAGGGGGGATAACCTACGAGCAGTACTTC.